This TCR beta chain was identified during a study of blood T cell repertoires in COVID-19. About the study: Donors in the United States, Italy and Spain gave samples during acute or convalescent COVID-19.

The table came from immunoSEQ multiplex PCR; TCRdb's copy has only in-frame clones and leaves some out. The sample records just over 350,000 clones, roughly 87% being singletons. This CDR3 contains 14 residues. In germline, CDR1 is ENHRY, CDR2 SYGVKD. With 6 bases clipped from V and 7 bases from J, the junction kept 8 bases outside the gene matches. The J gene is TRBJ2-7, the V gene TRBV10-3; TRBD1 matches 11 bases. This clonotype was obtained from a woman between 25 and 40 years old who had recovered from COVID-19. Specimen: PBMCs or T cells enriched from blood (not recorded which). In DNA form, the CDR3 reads TGTGCCATCAGACCAGGACAGGGGGCTCAGGAGCAGTACTTC. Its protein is CAIRPGQGAQEQYF.